The 30 T cell receptor beta chains presented below share a single source sample, sequenced in a study of T-cell memory formation after mild COVID-19 (dated by TCRdb to the early 2020s). The library was generated by 5' RACE. The sequencer was an Illumina NovaSeq 6000. TCRdb reworked the public reads: Q25 trimming with fastp, MiXCR clone assembly, productive beta chains retained. Records with the same CDR3 protein are collapsed into one entry carrying the most frequent genes and DNA. In this sample the table shows under 550,000 distinct CDR3 sequences, 18% of which occur a single time. Jointly, the top ten make up 20% to 25% of the sample. Sequenced sample: PBMCs or a T cell subset sorted from them (not recorded which). The receptors stem from a man between 18 and 29 years old who had mild COVID-19 (a few samples of this study predate the infection). The sample titles of this study are shuffled in the database, so cell type and time point are left out; the donor was told from shared clones.

This clonotype was seen ten or more times. This sequence joins TRBV12-3 or TRBV12-4 and TRBJ2-5, with D perhaps assigned TRBD1 or TRBD2 (5 bases each). V lost 5 bases and J 5 bases, leaving 9 bases between the germline ends. This CDR3 contains 12 residues. The CDR3 here is CASSGTWETQYF. In nucleotides, the CDR3 is TGTGCCAGCAGTGGGACGTGGGAGACCCAGTACTTC.

The rearrangement uses TRBV11-2 and TRBJ1-6; 9 bases are shared with TRBD1. This CDR3 contains 15 residues. Germline-derived CDR1 and CDR2 are SGHAT and FQNNGV. The ends lost 6 bases at V and 7 bases at J; junction bases unmatched: 7. The CDR3 reads CASRWTGAPNSPLHF. In nucleotides, the CDR3 is TGTGCCAGCAGATGGACAGGGGCTCCGAATTCACCCCTCCACTTT.

This clonotype was detected only a few times. J is TRBJ2-3 and V is TRBV11-2; D may match TRBD1 or TRBD2 (5 bases each). The CDR3 covers 15 residues. V shed 4 bases and J shed 4 bases, with 15 bases lying between them. Germline CDR1 and CDR2: SGHAT and FQNNGV. The CDR3 sequence is CASSYARGSADTQYF. In DNA, the CDR3 is TGTGCCAGCAGCTATGCACGGGGCTCAGCAGATACGCAGTATTTT.

In its sample, this clonotype was seen a few times. This chain joins TRBV7-2 and TRBJ2-3, with D unresolved. The CDR3 runs 14 residues. Germline V gives CDR1 SGHTA, CDR2 FQGNSA. The V gene lost 7 bases and the J gene lost 1 base, with 12 bases spanning the gap. The CDR3: CASTLRMGTDTQYF. CDR3 bases: TGTGCCAGCACCCTTAGGATGGGCACAGATACGCAGTATTTT.

This clonotype was observed a single time. A read error is possible here, since a much larger clone lies one base away. V is TRBV7-2 and J is TRBJ1-6; D gene unclear. There are 14 residues in the CDR3. The V gene's germline CDR1 is SGHTA and CDR2 FQGNSA. The ends were cut back, 5 bases at V and 10 bases at J, with 15 bases in the middle. CDR3 in amino acids: CASSHSPEWSPLHF. In DNA, the CDR3 is TGTGCCAGCAGCCATTCGCCCGAGTGGTCACCCCTCCACTTT.

This clonotype has just a few counts. The rearrangement joins TRBV7-2 to TRBJ2-7, with 10 positions matching TRBD1. Germline loops: CDR1 SGHTA, CDR2 FQGNSA. The CDR3 totals 14 residues. J gave up 6 bases and V 5 bases, and 7 bases lay outside the gene matches. This CDR3 reads CASSRTGGSSEQYF. CDR3 bases: TGTGCCAGCAGCAGGACAGGGGGTAGCTCCGAGCAGTACTTC.

This rearrangement joins TRBV29-1 to TRBJ1-5, with TRBD1 identical over 7 bases. V lost 5 bases and J lost 7; bases outside the gene matches: 8. This CDR3 has 13 amino acids. The germline gives CDR1 SQVTM, CDR2 ANQGSEA. The CDR3 DNA sequence: TGCAGCGTTTTGACAGGGTTAAGGCAGCCCCAGCATTTT. Its protein is CSVLTGLRQPQHF.

The rearrangement uses TRBV5-1 and TRBJ1-5; perhaps TRBD1 as D (5 bases). There are 14 residues in the CDR3. V was trimmed by 4 bases and J by 6 bases, leaving 14 bases between them. Germline values: CDR1 SGHRS, CDR2 YFSETQ. This CDR3 reads CASSPVGGAQPQHF. As DNA, the CDR3 is TGCGCCAGCAGCCCGGTCGGGGGAGCTCAGCCCCAGCATTTT.

This clonotype was counted only a few times. This chain joins TRBV7-2 and TRBJ2-1; D is unclear. The CDR3 is 16 amino acids. V lost 5 bases, J lost 3 bases, and 17 bases lay in between. Germline V gene data show CDR1 as SGHTA and CDR2 as FQGNSA. The CDR3 DNA reads as TGTGCCAGCAGCGCTACTCGGGTCCCAAACTACAATGAGCAGTTCTTC. Its protein is CASSATRVPNYNEQFF.

This clonotype was picked up a small number of times. The V gene is TRBV28, the J gene TRBJ2-7; perhaps TRBD1 as D (5 bases). In germline, CDR1 is MDHEN, CDR2 SYDVKM. The CDR3 runs to 15 residues. V lost 8 bases and J 3 bases, leaving 20 bases between the germline ends. This CDR3 reads CASSNPGIGDYEQYV. The DNA for the CDR3 is TGTGCCAGCTCCAACCCTGGGATAGGGGACTACGAGCAGTACGTC.

This chain links TRBV20-1 with TRBJ1-2; D is possibly TRBD1 (6 bases). CDR3 length: 15 amino acids. In germline, CDR1 is DFQATT, CDR2 SNEGSKA (reference sequence). Trimming removed 3 bases at V and 2 bases at J, with 16 bases between. CDR3: CSARTAGALNYGYTF. The CDR3 DNA reads TGCAGTGCTAGGACGGCAGGGGCCTTAAACTATGGCTACACCTTC.

The J gene is TRBJ2-1, the V gene TRBV18, with D possibly TRBD2 on 5 matching bases. V was trimmed by 3 bases and J by 7 bases, leaving 19 bases between them. Germline CDR1 KGHSH, CDR2 LQKENI. This CDR3 is built from 16 residues. DNA for the CDR3: TGTGCCAGCTCACCCGTAGTCTCAACTCGAGGGAATGAGCAGTTCTTC. Encoded protein: CASSPVVSTRGNEQFF.

In this sample, this clonotype turned up many times. The V and J genes are TRBV5-1 and TRBJ2-1; D perhaps matches TRBD2 (5 bases). The CDR3 is 13 residues long. Germline loops: CDR1 SGHRS, CDR2 YFSETQ. V was clipped by 0 bases and J by 5 bases, with 6 bases between them. Written as DNA, the CDR3 is TGCGCCAGCAGCTTGGGGCGGGACAATGAGCAGTTCTTC. Protein: CASSLGRDNEQFF.

This clonotype was detected a few times. The chain joins TRBV4-3 to TRBJ2-2, with TRBD2 matching 10 bases. V lost 3 bases, J lost 5 bases, and 12 bases stayed unmatched. The V gene's germline CDR1 is LGHNA and CDR2 YSLEER. The CDR3 runs 18 residues. CDR3 DNA: TGCGCCAGCAGCCAGCAACCCCCTAGCGGGGGAGCTACCGGGGAGCTGTTTTTT. Encoded protein: CASSQQPPSGGATGELFF.

The chain couples TRBV5-4 to TRBJ1-1; D unclear. CDR1 is SGHNT, CDR2 YYREEE, per germline (reference sequence). V dropped 4 bases and J dropped 4 bases, with 20 bases sitting between them. This CDR3 is built from 16 residues. CDR3 amino acids: CASSDGKSGVGTEAFF. The CDR3 DNA reads TGTGCCAGCAGCGACGGTAAGAGCGGGGTTGGCACTGAAGCTTTCTTT.

This clonotype was recorded only once. The V gene is TRBV15, the J gene TRBJ2-5; D ambiguous. The CDR3 loop spans 14 amino acids. V dropped 1 base and J dropped 4 bases, with 10 bases sitting between them. Germline V lookup: CDR1 LNHNV, CDR2 YYDKDF (reference sequence). CDR3 nucleotides: TGTGCCACCAGCAGAGGGGCAAGCCGAGAGACCCAGTACTTC. Its translation: CATSRGASRETQYF.

This sequence joins TRBV28 and TRBJ2-7; 7 nucleotides match TRBD1. CDR3 length: 13 amino acids. The V and J ends lost 6 bases and 4 bases, in that order; junction bases with no gene match: 6. Germline V gene data show CDR1 as MDHEN and CDR2 as SYDVKM. CDR3 sequence reads: CASSLGGEYEQYV. For the CDR3, the DNA is TGTGCCAGCAGCCTAGGGGGCGAGTACGAGCAGTACGTC.

This chain connects TRBV12-3 or TRBV12-4 to TRBJ2-4; D gene ambiguous. The CDR3 covers 14 residues. The V gene lost 2 bases and the J gene lost 5 bases, with 10 bases spanning the gap. Here the CDR3 reads CASSLLLGQNIQYF. CDR3 DNA: TGTGCCAGCAGTTTACTCCTCGGCCAAAACATTCAGTACTTC.

The chain employs TRBV20-1 and TRBJ1-2, with 7 bases that match TRBD1. Germline V lookup: CDR1 DFQATT, CDR2 SNEGSKA (reference sequence). CDR3 length: 15 amino acids. After removal of 1 base from V and 0 bases from J, the junction contained 5 bases not matched to a gene. As DNA, the CDR3 is TGCAGTGCTAGAGGGCCGGGACAGCCTAACTATGGCTACACCTTC. It specifies CSARGPGQPNYGYTF.

The chain combines TRBV5-6 with TRBJ2-2, with TRBD2 identical over 9 bases. Per the germline V gene, CDR1 is SGHDT and CDR2 is YYEEEE. V was clipped by 0 bases and J by 7 bases; unmatched bases: 10. The CDR3 extends over 17 amino acids. CDR3 protein: CASSLAPERGANGELFF. CDR3 DNA sequence: TGTGCCAGCAGCTTGGCCCCAGAGCGGGGGGCGAACGGGGAGCTGTTTTTT.

The chain couples TRBV20-1 to TRBJ1-5, with D perhaps TRBD1 (5 bases). The V end was cut by 6 bases, the J end by 6 bases, with 18 bases between. The CDR3 is 14 amino acids. Germline values: CDR1 DFQATT, CDR2 SNEGSKA (reference sequence). The CDR3 nucleotides are TGCAGTGCCCTGGGACCTTCTGGGAGTCAGCCCCAGCATTTT. As protein: CSALGPSGSQPQHF.

This chain links TRBV6-2 or TRBV6-3 with TRBJ2-3; D gene uncertain. CDR3 length equals 16 residues. Trimming left V 4 bases short and J 5 bases short, with 19 bases between. Germline CDR1 and CDR2: MNHEY and SVGEGT. The CDR3 protein is CASSFSSGRRRDTQYF. The CDR3 bases are TGTGCCAGCAGTTTCTCGTCGGGCAGGCGACGAGATACGCAGTATTTT.

This clonotype has only a few counts. The CDR3 sequence is CASSSGASGATTDTQYF. In nucleotides, the CDR3 is TGCGCCAGCAGCTCAGGAGCTAGCGGGGCTACCACAGATACGCAGTATTTT. The chain employs TRBV5-1 and TRBJ2-3; 9 nucleotides agree with TRBD2. Germline V gene data show CDR1 as SGHRS and CDR2 as YFSETQ. The CDR3 covers 17 residues. With V trimmed by 3 bases and J by 2 bases, 10 bases remained unmatched.

This chain links TRBV7-9 with TRBJ1-6; 8 positions match TRBD1. Trimming removed 7 bases from V and 8 bases from J; junction bases left unmatched: 7. CDR3 length equals 14 residues. Germline assignment: CDR1 SEHNR and CDR2 FQNEAQ (reference sequence). The CDR3 DNA reads as TGTGCCAGCACCGGGGGACAGGATGATTCACCCCTCCACTTT. This encodes CASTGGQDDSPLHF.

This chain uses TRBV6-5 with TRBJ1-1; D uncertain. The CDR3 consists of 15 residues. Per germline, CDR1 MNHEY and CDR2 SVGAGI. Trimming left V 1 base short and J 1 base short, with 10 bases between. Written as DNA, the CDR3 is TGTGCCAGCAGTTACTTCACAGTGGCGAACACTGAAGCTTTCTTT. Encoded protein: CASSYFTVANTEAFF.

This clonotype has only a few counts. The rearrangement links TRBV9 to TRBJ2-1, with 13 bases that match TRBD2. Germline V lookup: CDR1 SGDLS, CDR2 YYNGEE. The CDR3 extends over 17 amino acids. Losses at the gene ends were 0 bases for V and 5 bases for J; bases not matched to a gene: 5. Here the CDR3 reads CASSVDLLAGGHNEQFF. In DNA form, the CDR3 reads TGTGCCAGCAGCGTAGACCTACTAGCGGGGGGGCACAATGAGCAGTTCTTC.

This clonotype turned up a few times. This rearrangement joins TRBV20-1 to TRBJ1-2; a weak D match, TRBD1 (5 bases). Germline assignment: CDR1 DFQATT and CDR2 SNEGSKA (reference sequence). V lost 6 bases to trimming and J lost 8 bases, with 22 bases between them. The CDR3 sequence is 14 residues long. The DNA for the CDR3 is TGCAGTGCCCGGGACGGAGGACATGTGGGGGGCTACACCTTC. As protein: CSARDGGHVGGYTF.

This clonotype was seen many times. This chain links TRBV29-1 with TRBJ2-3, with 10 bases that match TRBD1. Germline V gene data show CDR1 as SQVTM and CDR2 as ANQGSEA. The CDR3 is 18 residues long. V lost 3 bases, J lost 5 bases, and 17 bases stayed unmatched. This CDR3 is CSVETWDRGLLAQDTQYF. The CDR3, as DNA: TGCAGCGTTGAGACTTGGGACAGGGGACTCCTAGCACAAGATACGCAGTATTTT.

This clonotype was observed a handful of times. V usage is TRBV4-1 and J usage is TRBJ2-5; 11 bases are a match to TRBD1. V lost 4 bases and J lost 1; bases outside the gene matches: 5. Germline V gene data show CDR1 as MGHRA and CDR2 as YSYEKL. The CDR3 totals 16 residues. The CDR3 protein is CASSPGTGGSQETQYF. The DNA for the CDR3 is TGCGCCAGCAGCCCAGGGACAGGGGGTTCCCAAGAGACCCAGTACTTC.

This clonotype has just a few counts. The rearrangement uses TRBV7-9 and TRBJ2-2; 7 nucleotides align to TRBD1. The V gene end was trimmed by 3 bases and the J gene end by 4 bases; junction bases not matched to a gene: 8. Germline values: CDR1 SEHNR, CDR2 FQNEAQ (reference sequence). The CDR3 sequence is 16 residues long. The CDR3 bases are TGTGCCAGCAGCTTTGGAAGGACAGGCCGCACCGGGGAGCTGTTTTTT. Amino acid sequence: CASSFGRTGRTGELFF.